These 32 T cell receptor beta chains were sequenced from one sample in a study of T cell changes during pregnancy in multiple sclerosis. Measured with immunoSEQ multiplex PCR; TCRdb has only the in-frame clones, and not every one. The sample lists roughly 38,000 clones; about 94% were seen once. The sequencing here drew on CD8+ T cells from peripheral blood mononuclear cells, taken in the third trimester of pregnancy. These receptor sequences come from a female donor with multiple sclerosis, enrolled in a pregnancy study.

The CDR3 loop is CASRTRLGADTQYF. DNA of the CDR3: TGTGCCAGCAGGACAAGGTTAGGGGCAGATACGCAGTATTTT. The V and J genes are TRBV27 and TRBJ2-3, with D possibly TRBD1 on 5 matching bases. CDR1 is MNHEY, CDR2 SMNVEV, per germline (reference sequence). Trimming pared 6 bases from V and 4 bases from J, leaving 14 bases between. The CDR3 runs 14 residues.

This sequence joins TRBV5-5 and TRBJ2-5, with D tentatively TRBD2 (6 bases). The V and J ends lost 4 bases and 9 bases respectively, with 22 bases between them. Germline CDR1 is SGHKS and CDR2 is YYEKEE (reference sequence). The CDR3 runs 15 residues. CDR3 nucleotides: TGTGCCAGCAGCCTCCATAGCCCGACGTGGGAGGCCCAGTACTTC. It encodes CASSLHSPTWEAQYF.

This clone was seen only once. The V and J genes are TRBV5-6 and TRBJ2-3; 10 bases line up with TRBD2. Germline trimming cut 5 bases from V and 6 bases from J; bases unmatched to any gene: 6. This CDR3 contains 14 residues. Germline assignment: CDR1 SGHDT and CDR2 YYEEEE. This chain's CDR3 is CASRPAGGPDTQYF. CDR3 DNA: TGTGCCAGCAGACCAGCGGGAGGGCCTGATACGCAGTATTTT.

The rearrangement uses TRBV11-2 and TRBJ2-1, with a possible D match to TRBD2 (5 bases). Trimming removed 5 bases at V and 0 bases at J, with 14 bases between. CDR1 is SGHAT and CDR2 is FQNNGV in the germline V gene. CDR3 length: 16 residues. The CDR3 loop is CASSPSRRDSYNEQFF. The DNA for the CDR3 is TGTGCCAGCAGCCCGTCGCGACGGGACTCCTACAATGAGCAGTTCTTC.

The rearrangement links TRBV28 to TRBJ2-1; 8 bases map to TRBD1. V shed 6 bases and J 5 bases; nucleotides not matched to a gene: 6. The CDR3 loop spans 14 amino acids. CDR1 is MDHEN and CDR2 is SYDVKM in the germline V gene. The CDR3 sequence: CASRDRAFNNEQFF. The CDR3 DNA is TGTGCCAGCAGGGACAGGGCTTTCAACAATGAGCAGTTCTTC.

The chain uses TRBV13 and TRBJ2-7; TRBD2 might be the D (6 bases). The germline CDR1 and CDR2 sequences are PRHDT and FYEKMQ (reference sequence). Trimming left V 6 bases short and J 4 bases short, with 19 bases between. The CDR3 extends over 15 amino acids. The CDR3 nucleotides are TGTGCCAGCAGTTCATTTGGCGGGGCTTGGTACGAGCAGTACTTC. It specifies CASSSFGGAWYEQYF.

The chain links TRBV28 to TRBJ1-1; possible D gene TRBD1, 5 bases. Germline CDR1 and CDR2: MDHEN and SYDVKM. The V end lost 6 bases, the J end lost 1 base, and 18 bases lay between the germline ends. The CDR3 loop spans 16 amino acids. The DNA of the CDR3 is TGTGCCAGCAGCTCGATCCTCATGACAGAGAACACTGAAGCTTTCTTT. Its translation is CASSSILMTENTEAFF.

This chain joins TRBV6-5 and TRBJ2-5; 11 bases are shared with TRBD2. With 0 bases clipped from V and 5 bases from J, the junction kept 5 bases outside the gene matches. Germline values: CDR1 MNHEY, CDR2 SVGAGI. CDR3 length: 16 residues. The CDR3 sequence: CASSYSASGRYETQYF. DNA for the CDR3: TGTGCCAGCAGTTACTCCGCTAGCGGGAGGTATGAGACCCAGTACTTC.

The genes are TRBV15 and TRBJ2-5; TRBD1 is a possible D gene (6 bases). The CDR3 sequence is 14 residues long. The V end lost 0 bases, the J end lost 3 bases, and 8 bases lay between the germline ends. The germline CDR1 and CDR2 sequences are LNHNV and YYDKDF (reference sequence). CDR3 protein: CATSRDRTEETQYF. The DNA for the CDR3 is TGTGCCACCAGCAGAGATAGGACAGAAGAGACCCAGTACTTC.

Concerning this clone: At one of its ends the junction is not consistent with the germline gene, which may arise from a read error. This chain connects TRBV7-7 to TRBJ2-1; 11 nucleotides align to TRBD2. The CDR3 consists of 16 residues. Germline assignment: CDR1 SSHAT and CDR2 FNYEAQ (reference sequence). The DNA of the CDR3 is TGTGCTAGCAGCGCCGGGACTAGCGGAACCTACAATGAGCAGTTCTTC. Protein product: CASSAGTSGTYNEQFF.

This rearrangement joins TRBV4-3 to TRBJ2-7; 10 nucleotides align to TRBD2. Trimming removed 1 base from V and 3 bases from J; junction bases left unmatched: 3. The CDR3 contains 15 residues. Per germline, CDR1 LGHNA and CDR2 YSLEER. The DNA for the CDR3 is TGCGCCAGCAGCCAAGGGACTAGCGGCCTCTACGAGCAGTACTTC. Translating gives CASSQGTSGLYEQYF.

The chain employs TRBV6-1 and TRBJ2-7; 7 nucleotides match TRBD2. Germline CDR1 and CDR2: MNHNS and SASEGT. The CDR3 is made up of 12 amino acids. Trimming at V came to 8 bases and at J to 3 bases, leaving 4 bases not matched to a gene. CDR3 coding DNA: TGTGCCAGCGGGGAGGGAATCTACGAGCAGTACTTC. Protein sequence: CASGEGIYEQYF.

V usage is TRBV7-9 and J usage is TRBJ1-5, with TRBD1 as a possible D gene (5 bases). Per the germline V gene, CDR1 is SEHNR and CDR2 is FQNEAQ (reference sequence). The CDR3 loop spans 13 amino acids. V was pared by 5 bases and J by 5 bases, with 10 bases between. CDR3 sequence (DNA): TGTGCCAGCAGCCGCGGAGGGGATCAGCCCCAGCATTTT. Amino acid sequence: CASSRGGDQPQHF.

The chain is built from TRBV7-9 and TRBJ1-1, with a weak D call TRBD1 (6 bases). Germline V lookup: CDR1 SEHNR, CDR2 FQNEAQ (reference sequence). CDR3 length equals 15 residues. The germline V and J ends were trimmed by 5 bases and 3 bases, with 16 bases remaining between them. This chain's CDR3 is CASSEMDSKDTEAFF. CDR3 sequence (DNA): TGTGCCAGCAGCGAAATGGACAGTAAGGACACTGAAGCTTTCTTT.

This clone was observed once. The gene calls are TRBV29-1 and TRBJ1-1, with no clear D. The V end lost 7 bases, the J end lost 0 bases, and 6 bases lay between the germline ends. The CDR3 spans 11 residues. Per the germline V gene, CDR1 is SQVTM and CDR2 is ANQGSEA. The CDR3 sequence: CSGELNTEAFF. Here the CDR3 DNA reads TGCAGCGGGGAGCTGAACACTGAAGCTTTCTTT.

The CDR3 sequence: CASSYRDRDWGSGNTIYF. CDR3 coding DNA: TGTGCCAGCAGCTACCGGGACAGGGACTGGGGCTCTGGAAACACCATATATTTT. V usage is TRBV7-9 and J usage is TRBJ1-3, with 9 bases that match TRBD1. The CDR3 contains 18 residues. Germline V gene sequence: CDR1 SEHNR, CDR2 FQNEAQ (reference sequence). V shed 4 bases and J 0 bases; nucleotides not matched to a gene: 10.

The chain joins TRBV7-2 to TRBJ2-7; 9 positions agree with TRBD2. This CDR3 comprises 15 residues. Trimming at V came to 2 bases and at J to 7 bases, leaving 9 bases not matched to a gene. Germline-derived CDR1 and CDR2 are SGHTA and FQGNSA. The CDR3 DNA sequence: TGTGCCAGCAGCTTACTTGCGGGAGGGCCGGGGGAGCAGTACTTC. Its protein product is CASSLLAGGPGEQYF.

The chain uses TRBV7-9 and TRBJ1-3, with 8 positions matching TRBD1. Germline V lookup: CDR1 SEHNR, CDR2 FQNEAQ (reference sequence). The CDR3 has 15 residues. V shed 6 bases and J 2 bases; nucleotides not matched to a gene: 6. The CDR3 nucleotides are TGTGCCAGCAGACCTAGGACAGGGACTGGAAACACCATATATTTT. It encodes CASRPRTGTGNTIYF.

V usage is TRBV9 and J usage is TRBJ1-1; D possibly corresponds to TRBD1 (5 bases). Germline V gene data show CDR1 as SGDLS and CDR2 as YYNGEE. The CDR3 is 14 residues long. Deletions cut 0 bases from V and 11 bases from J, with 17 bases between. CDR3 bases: TGTGCCAGCAGCGTAGAGCGGGACCTCGGAGGGGCTTTCTTT. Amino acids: CASSVERDLGGAFF.

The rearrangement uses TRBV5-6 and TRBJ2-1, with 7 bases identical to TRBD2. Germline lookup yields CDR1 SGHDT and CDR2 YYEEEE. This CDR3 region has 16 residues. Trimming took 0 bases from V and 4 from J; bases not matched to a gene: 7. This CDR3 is CASSLEAGASYNEQFF. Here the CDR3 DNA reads TGTGCCAGCAGCTTGGAGGCGGGAGCAAGTTACAATGAGCAGTTCTTC.

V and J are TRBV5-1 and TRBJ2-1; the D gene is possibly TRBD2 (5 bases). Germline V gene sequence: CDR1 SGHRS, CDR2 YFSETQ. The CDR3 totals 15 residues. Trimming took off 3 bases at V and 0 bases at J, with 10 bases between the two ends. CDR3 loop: CASSWEGSSYNEQFF. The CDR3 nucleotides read TGCGCCAGCAGCTGGGAAGGGAGCTCCTACAATGAGCAGTTCTTC.

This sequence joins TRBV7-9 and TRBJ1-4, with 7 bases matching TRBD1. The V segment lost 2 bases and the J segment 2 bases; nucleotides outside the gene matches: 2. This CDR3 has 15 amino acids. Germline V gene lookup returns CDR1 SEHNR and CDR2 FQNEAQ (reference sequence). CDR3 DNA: TGTGCCAGCAGCTTAAGGGGACAGACTAATGAAAAACTGTTTTTT. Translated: CASSLRGQTNEKLFF.

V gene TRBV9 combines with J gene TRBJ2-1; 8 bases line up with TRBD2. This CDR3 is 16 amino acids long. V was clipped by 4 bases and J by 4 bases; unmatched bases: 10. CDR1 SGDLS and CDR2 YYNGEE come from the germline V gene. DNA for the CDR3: TGTGCCAGCAGCACACGGACTAGCAAAGAATACAATGAGCAGTTCTTC. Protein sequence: CASSTRTSKEYNEQFF. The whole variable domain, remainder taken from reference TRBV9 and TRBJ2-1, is DSGVTQTPKHLITATGQRVTLRCSPRSGDLSVYWYQQSLDQGLQFLIQYYNGEERAKGNILERFSAQQFPDLHSELNLSSLELGDSALYFCASSTRTSKEYNEQFFGPGTRLTVL.

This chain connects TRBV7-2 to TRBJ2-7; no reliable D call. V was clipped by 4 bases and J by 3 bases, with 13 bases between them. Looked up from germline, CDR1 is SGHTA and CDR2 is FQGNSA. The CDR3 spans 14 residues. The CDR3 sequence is CASSSNPVVYEQYF. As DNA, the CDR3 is TGTGCCAGCAGCTCCAACCCGGTAGTCTACGAGCAGTACTTC.

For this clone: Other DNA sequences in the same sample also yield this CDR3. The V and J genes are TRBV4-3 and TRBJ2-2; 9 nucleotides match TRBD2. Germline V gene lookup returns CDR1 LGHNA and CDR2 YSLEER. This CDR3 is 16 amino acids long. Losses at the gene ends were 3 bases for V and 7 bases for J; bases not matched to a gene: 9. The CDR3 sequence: CASSQELASGNGELFF. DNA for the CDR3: TGCGCCAGCAGCCAGGAATTGGCTAGCGGGAACGGGGAGCTGTTTTTT.

The DNA of the CDR3 is TGTGCCAGCAGCTTAGGACTAGCGATGGTCGAGACCCAGTACTTC. Amino acid sequence: CASSLGLAMVETQYF. The chain uses TRBV7-9 and TRBJ2-5; 8 bases map to TRBD2. Germline CDR1 SEHNR, CDR2 FQNEAQ (reference sequence). CDR3 length: 15 amino acids. The ends lost 1 base at V and 5 bases at J; junction bases unmatched: 6.

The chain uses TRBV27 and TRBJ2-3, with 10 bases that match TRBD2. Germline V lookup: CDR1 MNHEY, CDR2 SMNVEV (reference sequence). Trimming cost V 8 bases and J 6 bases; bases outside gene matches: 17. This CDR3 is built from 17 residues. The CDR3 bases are TGTGCCAGCGCCCTCGGGGCTAGCGGGGGAGAGACGGATACGCAGTATTTT. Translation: CASALGASGGETDTQYF.

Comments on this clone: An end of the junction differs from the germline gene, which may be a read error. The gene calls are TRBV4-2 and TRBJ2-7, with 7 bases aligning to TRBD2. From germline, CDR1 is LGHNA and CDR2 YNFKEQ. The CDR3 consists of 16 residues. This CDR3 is CASRQGIAGEAYEQYF. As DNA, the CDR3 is TGTGCCAGCAGACAAGGAATCGCGGGAGAAGCCTACGAGCAGTACTTC.

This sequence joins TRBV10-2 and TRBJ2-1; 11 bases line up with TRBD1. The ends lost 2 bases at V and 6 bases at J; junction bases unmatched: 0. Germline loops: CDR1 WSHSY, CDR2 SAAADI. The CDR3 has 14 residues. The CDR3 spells CASSEGQGANEQFF. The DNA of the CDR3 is TGCGCCAGCAGTGAGGGACAGGGGGCCAATGAGCAGTTCTTC.

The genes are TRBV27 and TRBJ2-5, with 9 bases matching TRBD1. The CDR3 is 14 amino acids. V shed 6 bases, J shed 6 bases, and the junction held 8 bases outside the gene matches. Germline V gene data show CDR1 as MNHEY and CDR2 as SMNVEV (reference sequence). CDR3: CASRPGQGWKTQYF. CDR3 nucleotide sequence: TGTGCCAGCAGGCCGGGACAGGGTTGGAAGACCCAGTACTTC.

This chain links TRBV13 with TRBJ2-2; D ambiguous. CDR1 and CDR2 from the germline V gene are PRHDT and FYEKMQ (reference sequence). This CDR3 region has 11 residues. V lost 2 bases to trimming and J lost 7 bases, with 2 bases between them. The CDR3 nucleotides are TGTGCCAGCAGCTTACACGGGGAGCTGTTTTTT. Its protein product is CASSLHGELFF.

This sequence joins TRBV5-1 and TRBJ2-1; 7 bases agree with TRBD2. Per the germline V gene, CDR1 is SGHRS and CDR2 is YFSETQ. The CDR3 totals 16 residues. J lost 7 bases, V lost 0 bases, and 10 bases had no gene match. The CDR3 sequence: CASSLASAGVKNEQFF. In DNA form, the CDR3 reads TGCGCCAGCAGCTTGGCCTCTGCGGGAGTTAAGAATGAGCAGTTCTTC.